This record looks at one TCR beta chain sequence and its context. Its target is not known. This entry belongs to a study of Graves' ophthalmopathy and Graves' hyperthyroidism. Across the study: Specimen type is peripheral blood, obtained at initial diagnosis before any treatment. General study results and limits: The majority of expanded thyroid clonotypes above 0.001 frequency also occurred in blood. Researchers report that a 13-signature model separated ophthalmopathy from stable hyperthyroidism, posting less than 90% sensitivity and about 80% specificity.

Beta-chain TCR CDR3 regions were amplified from RNA transcripts. The workflow started with a first-round RT-PCR run with HTBI primers and then moved on to a second-round multiplex PCR. MiXCR was run by TCRdb on the multiplex PCR reads, yielding one entry per CDR3 protein. The sample includes some 160,000 distinct CDR3 sequences, roughly 36% of them seen just once. The germline gives CDR1 MDHEN, CDR2 SYDVKM. This CDR3 is built from 14 residues. Trimming left V 7 bases short and J 2 bases short, with 15 bases between. The source is a man aged 25 to 40 with Graves' ophthalmopathy. What was sequenced was peripheral blood. The chain couples TRBV28 to TRBJ2-7; maybe TRBD1 (5 bases). The CDR3 coding sequence is TGTGCCAGCACGATGACGACAGCTCCCTACGAGCAGTACTTC. It codes for CASTMTTAPYEQYF.